Listed below are T cell receptor beta chains from one sample, sequenced in a study of beta chain features in type 1 diabetes. The table came from immunoSEQ multiplex PCR; TCRdb's copy has only in-frame clones and leaves some out. The sample includes around 600,000 clones, around 12% seen only once; the top ten take roughly 0.12%. Sequencing was carried out using naive CD4+ T cells from blood. Receptor source: a man aged 25 to 45 with type 1 diabetes. CDR3s include the opening cysteine and the closing phenylalanine or tryptophan. The order of the fields is V gene, CDR3 length, clone size, J gene, D gene, CDR3 protein, CDR3 DNA. D genes are given only for firm matches. A row's size may be missing; if present it is once, few, many or a size class.

TRBV7-2	15	-	TRBJ1-2	-	CASSGREAYNYGYTF	TGTGCCAGCAGTGGCAGGGAGGCCTATAACTATGGCTACACCTTC
TRBV20-1	8	few	TRBJ2-3	-	CSAGRQYF	TGCAGTGCCGGCCGTCAGTATTTT
TRBV21-1	17	-	TRBJ1-6	-	CASRAGGSPLHNSPLHF	TGTGCCAGCAGGGCAGGGGGGTCCCCCCTGCATAATTCACCCCTCCACTTT
TRBV25-1	14	-	TRBJ1-2	-	CASSDPGGYYGYTF	TGTGCCAGCAGTGACCCCGGGGGGTACTATGGCTACACCTTC
TRBV7-9	13	few	TRBJ2-7	TRBD1	CASSPQGAHEQYF	TGTGCCAGCAGCCCCCAGGGGGCCCACGAGCAGTACTTC
TRBV7-2	15	-	TRBJ2-2	TRBD2	CASRTLLAGDGELFF	TGTGCCAGTCGGACCCTTTTAGCGGGGGACGGGGAGCTGTTTTTT
TRBV21-1	17	few	TRBJ2-1	-	CASSKPQGARADNEQFF	TGTGCCAGCAGCAAACCCCAGGGGGCGCGGGCCGACAATGAGCAGTTCTTC
TRBV27	13	few	TRBJ1-5	TRBD1	CASKGQGGQPQHF	TGTGCCAGCAAGGGACAGGGCGGACAGCCCCAGCATTTT
TRBV7-6	11	-	TRBJ2-5	-	CASSDQETQYF	TGTGCCAGCAGCGACCAAGAGACCCAGTACTTC
TRBV28	13	-	TRBJ2-7	-	CASSSPDSYEQYF	TGTGCCAGCAGTTCCCCGGACAGCTACGAGCAGTACTTC
TRBV29-1	19	few	TRBJ2-5	TRBD1	CSVTPLGTGGGRYQETQYF	TGCAGCGTTACCCCCCTTGGGACAGGGGGCGGCCGTTACCAAGAGACCCAGTACTTC
TRBV29-1	14	-	TRBJ1-2	TRBD1	CSGWDRTPNYGYTF	TGCAGCGGATGGGACAGGACCCCGAACTATGGCTACACCTTC
TRBV28	16	-	TRBJ2-6	TRBD1	CASSFGQARGANVLTF	TGTGCCAGCAGTTTCGGACAGGCCAGAGGGGCCAACGTCCTGACTTTC
TRBV7-8	15	few	TRBJ2-2	-	CAARGGQGNTGELFF	TGTGCCGCCCGGGGGGGACAGGGGAACACCGGGGAGCTGTTTTTT
TRBV2	16	-	TRBJ2-2	-	CASSEIGQANTGELFF	TGTGCCAGCAGTGAAATAGGGCAGGCCAACACCGGGGAGCTGTTTTTT
TRBV28	17	-	TRBJ1-2	-	CASSPPGEGRGNYGYTF	TGTGCCAGCAGTCCACCAGGGGAGGGCCGGGGGAACTATGGCTACACCTTC
TRBV29-1	15	few	TRBJ1-2	TRBD1	CSVDGNQGANYGYTF	TGCAGCGTTGATGGGAACCAGGGGGCTAACTATGGCTACACCTTC
TRBV19	16	few	TRBJ1-2	TRBD1	CASARGQGWGNYGYTF	TGTGCCAGCGCCCGAGGACAGGGGTGGGGTAACTATGGCTACACCTTC
TRBV29-1	12	-	TRBJ2-7	TRBD1	CSVVDRASEQYF	TGCAGCGTTGTTGACAGGGCGTCCGAGCAGTACTTC
TRBV29-1	12	few	TRBJ2-3	-	CSVGTATDTQYF	TGCAGCGTTGGGACAGCCACAGATACGCAGTATTTT
TRBV2	15	-	TRBJ2-2	-	CASSDQVGSTGELFF	TGTGCCAGCAGTGACCAAGTAGGGTCGACCGGGGAGCTGTTTTTT
TRBV5-6	13	-	TRBJ2-5	-	CASSWALQETQYF	TGTGCCAGCAGCTGGGCCCTCCAAGAGACCCAGTACTTC
TRBV25-1	12	-	TRBJ2-7	-	CASTRGLSEQYF	TGTGCCAGCACCCGGGGTCTTAGCGAGCAGTACTTC
TRBV7-9	15	-	TRBJ2-5	TRBD1	CASSLDSSRGQTQYF	TGTGCCAGCAGCTTAGATTCGTCCAGGGGGCAGACCCAGTACTTC
TRBV9	15	-	TRBJ2-4	-	CASSVHEGAGGIQYF	TGTGCCAGCAGCGTACATGAAGGGGCTGGGGGCATTCAGTACTTC
TRBV7-2	15	few	TRBJ2-5	-	CASSQNQGQQETQYF	TGTGCCAGCAGCCAGAACCAAGGGCAACAAGAGACCCAGTACTTC
TRBV9	16	-	TRBJ1-6	-	CASSVERHSGDSPLHF	TGTGCCAGCAGCGTAGAGAGGCACTCGGGGGATTCACCCCTCCACTTT
TRBV11-2	16	few	TRBJ1-2	-	CASSGSGRVANYGYTF	TGTGCCAGCAGCGGCAGTGGAAGGGTGGCTAACTATGGCTACACCTTC